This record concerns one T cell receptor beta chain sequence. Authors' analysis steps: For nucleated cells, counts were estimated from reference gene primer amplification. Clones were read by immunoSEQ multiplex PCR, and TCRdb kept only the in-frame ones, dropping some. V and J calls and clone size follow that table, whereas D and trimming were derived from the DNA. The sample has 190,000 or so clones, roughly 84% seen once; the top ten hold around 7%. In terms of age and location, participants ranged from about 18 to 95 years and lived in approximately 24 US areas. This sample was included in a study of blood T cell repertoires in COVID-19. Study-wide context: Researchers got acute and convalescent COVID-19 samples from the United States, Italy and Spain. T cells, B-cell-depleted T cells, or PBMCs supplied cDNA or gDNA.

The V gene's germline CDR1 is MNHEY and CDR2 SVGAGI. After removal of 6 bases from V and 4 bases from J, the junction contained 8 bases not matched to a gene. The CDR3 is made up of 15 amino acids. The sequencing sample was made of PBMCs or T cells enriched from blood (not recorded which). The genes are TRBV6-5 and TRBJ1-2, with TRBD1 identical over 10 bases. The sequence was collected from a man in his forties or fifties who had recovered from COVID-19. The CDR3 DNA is TGTGCCAGCAGAAATGGACAGGGGGGCGCCTATGGCTACACCTTC. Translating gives CASRNGQGGAYGYTF.